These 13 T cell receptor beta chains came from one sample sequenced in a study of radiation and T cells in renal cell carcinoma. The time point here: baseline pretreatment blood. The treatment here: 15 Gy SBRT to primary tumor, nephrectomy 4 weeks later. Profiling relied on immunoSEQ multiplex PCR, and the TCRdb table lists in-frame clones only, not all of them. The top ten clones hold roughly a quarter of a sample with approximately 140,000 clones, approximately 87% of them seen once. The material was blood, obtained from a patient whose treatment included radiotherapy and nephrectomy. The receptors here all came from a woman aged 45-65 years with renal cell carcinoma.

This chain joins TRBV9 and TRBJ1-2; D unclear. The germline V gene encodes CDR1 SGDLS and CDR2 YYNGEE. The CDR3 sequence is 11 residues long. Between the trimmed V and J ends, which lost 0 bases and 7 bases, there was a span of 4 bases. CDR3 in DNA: TGTGCCAGCAGCGTAGGTCTTGGCTACACCTTC. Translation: CASSVGLGYTF.

CDR3 nucleotide sequence: TGTGCCAGCATGGATGGACAGGGTGGTCAGCCCCAGCATTTT. Translation gives CASMDGQGGQPQHF. V gene TRBV7-2 combines with J gene TRBJ1-5, with 8 bases identical to TRBD1. V gave up 7 bases and J gave up 6 bases; unmatched junction bases: 8. Germline loops: CDR1 SGHTA, CDR2 FQGNSA. The CDR3 length is 14 residues.

The chain's CDR3 is CSVGGGHLYNEQFF. Here the CDR3 DNA reads TGCAGCGTTGGGGGGGGACACCTCTACAATGAGCAGTTCTTC. The chain couples TRBV29-1 to TRBJ2-1; D might be TRBD2 (7 bases). The CDR3 is 14 amino acids. Trimming removed 4 bases at V and 3 bases at J, with 13 bases between. Germline CDR1 and CDR2: SQVTM and ANQGSEA.

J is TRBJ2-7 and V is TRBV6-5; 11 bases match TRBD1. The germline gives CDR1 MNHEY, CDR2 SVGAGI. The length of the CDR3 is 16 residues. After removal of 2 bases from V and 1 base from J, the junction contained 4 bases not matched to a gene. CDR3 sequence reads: CASSYLGQGVSYEQYF. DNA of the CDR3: TGTGCCAGCAGTTACCTGGGACAGGGGGTTTCCTACGAGCAGTACTTC.

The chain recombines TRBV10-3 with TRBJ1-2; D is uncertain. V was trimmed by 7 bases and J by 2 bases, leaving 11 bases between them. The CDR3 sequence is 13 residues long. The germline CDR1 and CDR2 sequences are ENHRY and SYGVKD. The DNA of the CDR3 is TGTGCCATCAATCGGCAGGTAAACTATGGCTACACCTTC. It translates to CAINRQVNYGYTF.

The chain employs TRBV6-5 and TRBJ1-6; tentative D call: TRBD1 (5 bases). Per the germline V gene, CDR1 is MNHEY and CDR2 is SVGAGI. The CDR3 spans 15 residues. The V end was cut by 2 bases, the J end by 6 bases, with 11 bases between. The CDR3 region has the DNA TGTGCCAGCAGTTACGCGCAGGGCCGTAATTCACCCCTCCACTTT. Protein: CASSYAQGRNSPLHF.

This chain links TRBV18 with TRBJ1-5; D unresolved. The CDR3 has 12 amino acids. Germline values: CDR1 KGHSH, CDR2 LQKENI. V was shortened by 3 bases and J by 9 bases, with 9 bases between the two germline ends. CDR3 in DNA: TGTGCCAGCTCACCGGGTTCGAGGCCCCAGCATTTT. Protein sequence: CASSPGSRPQHF.

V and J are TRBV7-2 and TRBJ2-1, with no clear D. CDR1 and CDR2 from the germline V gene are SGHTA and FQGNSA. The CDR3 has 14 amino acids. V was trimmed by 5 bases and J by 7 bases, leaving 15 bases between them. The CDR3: CASSSPGIKNEQFF. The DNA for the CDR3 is TGTGCCAGCAGCAGCCCTGGCATCAAAAATGAGCAGTTCTTC.

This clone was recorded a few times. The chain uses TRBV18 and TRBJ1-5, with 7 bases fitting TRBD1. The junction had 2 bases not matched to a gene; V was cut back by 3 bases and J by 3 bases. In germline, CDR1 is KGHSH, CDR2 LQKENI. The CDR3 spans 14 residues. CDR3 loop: CASSPDRNNQPQHF. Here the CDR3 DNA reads TGTGCCAGCTCACCGGACAGGAACAATCAGCCCCAGCATTTT.

CDR3: CASSYSTGTGSGYTF. CDR3 nucleotide sequence: TGTGCCAGCAGTTACTCGACCGGGACAGGGAGCGGCTACACCTTC. The V and J genes are TRBV6-5 and TRBJ1-2; 9 bases align to TRBD1. Germline CDR1 and CDR2: MNHEY and SVGAGI. Trimming at V came to 0 bases and at J to 8 bases, leaving 7 bases not matched to a gene. This CDR3 has 15 amino acids.

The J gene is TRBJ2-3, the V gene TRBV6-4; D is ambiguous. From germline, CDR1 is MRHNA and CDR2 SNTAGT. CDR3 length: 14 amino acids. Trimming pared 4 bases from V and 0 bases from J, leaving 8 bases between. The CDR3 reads CASSAPASTDTQYF. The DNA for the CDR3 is TGTGCCAGCAGTGCGCCAGCTAGCACAGATACGCAGTATTTT.

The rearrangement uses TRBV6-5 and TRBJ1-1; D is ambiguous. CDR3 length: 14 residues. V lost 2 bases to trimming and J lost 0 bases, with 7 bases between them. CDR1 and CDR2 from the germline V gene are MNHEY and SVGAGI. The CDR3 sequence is CASSYGELNTEAFF. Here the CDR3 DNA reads TGTGCCAGCAGTTACGGGGAATTGAACACTGAAGCTTTCTTT.

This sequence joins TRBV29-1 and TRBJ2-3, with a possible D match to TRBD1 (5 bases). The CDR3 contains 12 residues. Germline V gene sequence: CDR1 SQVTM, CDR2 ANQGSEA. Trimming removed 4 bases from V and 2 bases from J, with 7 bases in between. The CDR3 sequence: CSVVGVTDTQYF. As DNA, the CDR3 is TGCAGCGTTGTAGGGGTCACAGATACGCAGTATTTT.